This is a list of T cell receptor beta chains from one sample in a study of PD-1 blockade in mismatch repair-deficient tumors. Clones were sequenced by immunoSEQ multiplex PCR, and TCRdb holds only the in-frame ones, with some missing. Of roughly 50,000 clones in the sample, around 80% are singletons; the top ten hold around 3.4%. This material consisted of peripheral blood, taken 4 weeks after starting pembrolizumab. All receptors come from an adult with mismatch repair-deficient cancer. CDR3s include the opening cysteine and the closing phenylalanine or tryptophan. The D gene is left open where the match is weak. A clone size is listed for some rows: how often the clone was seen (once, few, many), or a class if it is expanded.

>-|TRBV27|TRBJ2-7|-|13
CASSPGETYEQYF
TGTGCCAGCAGCCCTGGTGAAACCTACGAGCAGTACTTC
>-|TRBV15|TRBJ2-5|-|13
CATSRDLGETQYF
TGTGCCACCAGCAGAGATCTTGGAGAGACCCAGTACTTC
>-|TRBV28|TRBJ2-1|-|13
CASRGYERGEQFF
TGTGCCAGCAGGGGGTATGAGCGCGGTGAGCAGTTCTTC
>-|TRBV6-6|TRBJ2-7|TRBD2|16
CASSYGGTSWSYEQYF
TGTGCCAGCAGTTACGGGGGGACTAGCTGGTCCTACGAGCAGTACTTC
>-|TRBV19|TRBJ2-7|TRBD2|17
CASSKAFRGSMTYEQYF
TGTGCCAGTAGTAAAGCCTTCCGCGGGAGTATGACCTACGAGCAGTACTTC
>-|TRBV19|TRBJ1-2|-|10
CASSAYGYTF
TGTGCCAGTAGCGCCTATGGCTACACCTTC
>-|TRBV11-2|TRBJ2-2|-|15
CASSVAMSGTGELFF
TGTGCCAGCAGCGTAGCAATGTCTGGGACCGGGGAGCTGTTTTTT
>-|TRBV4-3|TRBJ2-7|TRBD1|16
CASSQDFADRGDEQYF
TGCGCCAGCAGCCAAGATTTCGCGGACAGGGGCGACGAGCAGTACTTC
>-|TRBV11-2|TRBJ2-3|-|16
CASSPHGRDPTDTQYF
TGTGCCAGCAGCCCACACGGAAGAGATCCCACAGATACGCAGTATTTT
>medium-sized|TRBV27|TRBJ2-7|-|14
CASSGVSTSYEQYF
TGTGCCAGCAGTGGGGTCAGTACCTCCTACGAGCAGTACTTC
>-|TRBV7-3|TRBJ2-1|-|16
CASSPYLGLITNEQFF
TGTGCCAGCAGCCCCTACCTGGGATTGATAACAAATGAGCAGTTCTTC
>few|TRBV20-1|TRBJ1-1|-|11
CSGSGLGEAFF
TGCAGTGGGTCGGGGTTAGGTGAAGCTTTCTTT
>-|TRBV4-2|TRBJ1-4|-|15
CASSQGLEVGEKLFF
TGTGCCAGCAGCCAGGGACTTGAAGTGGGTGAAAAACTGTTTTTT
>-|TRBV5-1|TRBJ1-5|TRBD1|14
CASSLEGTAQPQHF
TGCGCCAGCAGCTTGGAAGGGACAGCTCAGCCCCAGCATTTT
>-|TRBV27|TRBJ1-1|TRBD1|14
CASSRKWDSPSAFF
TGTGCCAGCAGTCGCAAGTGGGACAGCCCTAGCGCTTTCTTT
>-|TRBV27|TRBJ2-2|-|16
CASSFSGAPNTGELFF
TGTGCCAGCAGTTTTTCGGGGGCGCCCAACACCGGGGAGCTGTTTTTT
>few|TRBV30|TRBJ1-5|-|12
CAWSTGNQPQHF
TGTGCCTGGAGTACAGGGAACCAGCCCCAGCATTTT
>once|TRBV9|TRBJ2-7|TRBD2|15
CASSVDGRGSGEQYF
TGTGCCAGCAGCGTCGATGGGAGGGGCTCGGGCGAGCAGTACTTC
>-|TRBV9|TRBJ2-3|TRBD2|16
CASSVGTSGLTDTQYF
TGTGCCAGCAGCGTAGGGACTAGCGGCCTCACAGATACGCAGTATTTT
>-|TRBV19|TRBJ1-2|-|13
CASSLQGNYGYTF
TGTGCCAGTAGCCTCCAGGGCAACTATGGCTACACCTTC
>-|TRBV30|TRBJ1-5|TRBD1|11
CAWSSGTGRHF
TGTGCCTGGAGTTCCGGGACAGGACGTCATTTT
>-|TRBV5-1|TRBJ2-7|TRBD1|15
CASSLGNRGHDEQYF
TGCGCCAGCAGCCTCGGAAACAGGGGGCACGACGAGCAGTACTTC
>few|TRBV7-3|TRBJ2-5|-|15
CASSLFGHNQETQYF
TGTGCCAGCAGCTTATTCGGGCACAACCAAGAGACCCAGTACTTC
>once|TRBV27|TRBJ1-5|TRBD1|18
CASSLGGTGLASNQPQHF
TGTGCCAGCAGCCTTGGGGGGACAGGGCTCGCTAGCAATCAGCCCCAGCATTTT
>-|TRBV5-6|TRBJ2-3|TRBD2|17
CASSLPWASGNTDTQYF
TGTGCCAGCAGCTTACCGTGGGCTAGCGGGAACACAGATACGCAGTATTTT
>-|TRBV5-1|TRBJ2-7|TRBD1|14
CASSGGQASYEQYF
TGCGCCAGCAGCGGTGGACAGGCTTCCTACGAGCAGTACTTC
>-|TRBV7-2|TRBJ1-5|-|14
CASSSRQSLPPQHF
TGTGCCAGCAGCTCTAGACAGTCTCTCCCGCCCCAGCATTTT
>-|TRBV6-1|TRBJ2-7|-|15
CASRSRQGGVYEQYF
TGTGCCAGCAGATCCCGACAGGGAGGGGTCTACGAGCAGTACTTC
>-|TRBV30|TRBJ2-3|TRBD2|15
CAWTRTSGRAKAQYF
TGTGCCTGGACCCGGACTAGCGGGAGGGCCAAAGCGCAGTATTTT